Below are 9 T cell receptor beta chains sequenced from a single sample in a study of OX40 agonist ivuxolimab in advanced cancers. Only in-frame clones appear in the TCRdb table, and some are missing; sequencing was by immunoSEQ multiplex PCR. The sample includes fewer than 65,000 clones, 86% of them seen just once. The sequencing here drew on CD4+ or CD8+ T cells sorted from blood, taken in a trial of the OX40 agonist ivuxolimab. The receptors come from an adult with an advanced solid tumor such as melanoma, head and neck, liver or kidney cancer.

The chain couples TRBV30 to TRBJ2-5; D gene unclear. CDR1 is GTSNPN, CDR2 SVGIG, per germline (reference sequence). This CDR3 is 15 amino acids long. V shed 2 bases and J shed 5 bases, with 18 bases lying between them. In DNA, the CDR3 is TGTGCCTGGAGTTATGGCAGGCTGGCTGTCGAGACCCAGTACTTC. As protein: CAWSYGRLAVETQYF.

The CDR3 here is CASSRWTGGNEKLFF. For the CDR3, the DNA is TGCGCCAGCTCAAGGTGGACAGGGGGGAATGAAAAACTGTTTTTT. V is TRBV5-1 and J is TRBJ1-4, with 10 bases fitting TRBD1. Germline V CDR1 and CDR2: SGHRS, YFSETQ. V gave up 7 bases and J gave up 5 bases; unmatched junction bases: 8. The CDR3 contains 15 residues.

V gene TRBV29-1 combines with J gene TRBJ1-3; tentatively, D is TRBD1 (6 bases). Trimming took off 6 bases at V and 3 bases at J, with 12 bases between the two ends. The CDR3 runs 13 residues. Germline CDR1 SQVTM, CDR2 ANQGSEA. The CDR3 is CSVNREGGNTIYF. In DNA form, the CDR3 reads TGCAGCGTCAACAGGGAGGGTGGAAACACCATATATTTT.

The chain joins TRBV6-5 to TRBJ2-7, with a weak D call TRBD1 (6 bases). CDR1 and CDR2 from the germline V gene are MNHEY and SVGAGI. V was trimmed by 4 bases and J by 6 bases, leaving 13 bases between them. This CDR3 is built from 13 residues. The CDR3: CASSFTGSGEQYF. CDR3 coding DNA: TGTGCCAGCAGTTTCACAGGGTCTGGCGAGCAGTACTTC.

The rearrangement joins TRBV2 to TRBJ2-2; no reliable D call. V was clipped by 4 bases and J by 1 base, with 7 bases between them. The CDR3 is 14 residues long. Per the germline V gene, CDR1 is SNHLY and CDR2 is FYNNEI. Written as DNA, the CDR3 is TGTGCCAGCAGTGGAATTGGGAACACCGGGGAGCTGTTTTTT. Residues: CASSGIGNTGELFF.

The rearrangement links TRBV19 to TRBJ2-1; 8 positions agree with TRBD2. In germline, CDR1 is LNHDA, CDR2 SQIVND (reference sequence). The V gene end was trimmed by 0 bases and the J gene end by 10 bases; junction bases not matched to a gene: 2. The CDR3 runs to 13 residues. CDR3 DNA sequence: TGTGCCAGTAGTATAGATCGGGAGGGAGAGCAGTTCTTC. It specifies CASSIDREGEQFF.

The chain carries TRBV7-9 and TRBJ2-2; D remains ambiguous. Germline values: CDR1 SEHNR, CDR2 FQNEAQ (reference sequence). Trimming stripped 5 bases from V and 8 bases from J, with 9 bases between. The CDR3 length is 12 residues. CDR3 sequence reads: CASSEPRGELFF. The DNA for the CDR3 is TGTGCCAGCAGCGAACCCAGGGGGGAGCTGTTTTTT. Full variable domain (remainder filled in from reference TRBV7-9 and TRBJ2-2): DTGVSQNPRHKITKRGQNVTFRCDPISEHNRLYWYRQTLGQGPEFLTYFQNEAQLEKSRLLSDRFSAERPKGSFSTLEIQRTEQGDSAMYLCASSEPRGELFFGEGSRLTVL.

The chain couples TRBV30 to TRBJ1-4; no clear D. The CDR3 totals 13 residues. From germline, CDR1 is GTSNPN and CDR2 SVGIG (reference sequence). Trimming shortened V by 0 bases and J by 8 bases, and 10 bases separated the two germline ends. The CDR3 reads CAWSVQRREKLFF. The CDR3 DNA sequence: TGTGCCTGGAGTGTACAAAGGAGGGAAAAACTGTTTTTT.

The chain carries TRBV4-1 and TRBJ2-6; D is unresolved. CDR1 MGHRA and CDR2 YSYEKL come from the germline V gene. Between the trimmed V and J ends, which lost 1 base and 0 bases, there was a span of 13 bases. There are 18 residues in the CDR3. In nucleotides, the CDR3 is TGCGCCAGCAGCCAAGCTGCAGCCCCGACCTCTGGGGCCAACGTCCTGACTTTC. It translates to CASSQAAAPTSGANVLTF.